These 20 T cell receptor beta chains came from one sample sequenced in a study of CD8+CD57+ T cells in acquired aplastic anemia. Investigators profiled TCR beta VDJ and CDR3 from genomic DNA template. TCRdb independently ran MiXCR on the reads; one entry per CDR3 protein. This sample yields about 400,000 distinct CDR3 sequences, of which approximately 70% are seen a single time; 4% belongs to the top ten. The sequencing sample was made of sorted CD4+, CD8+, or CD8+CD57+ T cells (not recorded which) from PBMCs. The origin of the receptors is a human donor in good health, serving as a control.

This clonotype was counted many times. V and J are TRBV4-3 and TRBJ1-3, with 8 bases identical to TRBD1. This CDR3 has 15 amino acids. CDR1 and CDR2 from the germline V gene are LGHNA and YSLEER. Trimming removed 0 bases from V and 8 bases from J; junction bases left unmatched: 6. Written as DNA, the CDR3 is TGCGCCAGCAGCCAAGATGAGTCACAGGGGGACACCATATATTTT. Translating gives CASSQDESQGDTIYF.

This clonotype occurred a few times. The chain is built from TRBV20-1 and TRBJ2-1, with 10 bases that match TRBD2. Germline V CDR1 and CDR2: DFQATT, SNEGSKA (reference sequence). This CDR3 has 14 amino acids. V was clipped by 6 bases and J by 7 bases; unmatched bases: 9. CDR3 amino acids: CSAKQAGGRNEQFF. Written as DNA, the CDR3 is TGCAGTGCCAAACAAGCGGGGGGGCGGAATGAGCAGTTCTTC.

A few counts support this clonotype. J is TRBJ2-3 and V is TRBV6-2 or TRBV6-3; D is uncertain. Germline CDR1 and CDR2: MNHEY and SVGEGT. The CDR3 consists of 16 residues. V was shortened by 0 bases and J by 2 bases, with 12 bases between the two germline ends. CDR3 protein: CASSYSGSDHTDTQYF. CDR3 DNA sequence: TGTGCCAGCAGTTACTCCGGGTCCGATCACACAGATACGCAGTATTTT.

The chain carries TRBV7-3 and TRBJ2-6, with TRBD2 as a possible D gene (6 bases). The CDR3 length is 16 residues. V was cut by 8 bases and J by 1 base, with 15 bases left in between. CDR1 is SGHTA, CDR2 FQGTGA, per germline. The CDR3 DNA is TGTGCCAGCGGCCCCCCTGGGAGGTCTGGGGCCAACGTCCTGACTTTC. Translation gives CASGPPGRSGANVLTF.

The table lists this clonotype with many counts. This chain joins TRBV7-9 and TRBJ2-3; D possibly matches TRBD1 or TRBD2 (6 bases each). V was clipped by 6 bases and J by 6 bases, with 19 bases between them. The germline V gene has CDR1 SEHNR and CDR2 FQNEAQ (reference sequence). CDR3 length: 15 residues. CDR3 DNA: TGTGCCAGCAGTCCACGGGGGCAAGACGGTGATACGCAGTATTTT. It yields the protein CASSPRGQDGDTQYF.

This clonotype was found once. This sequence joins TRBV7-4 and TRBJ2-6; either TRBD1 or TRBD2 may supply D (6 bases each). The CDR3 has 14 amino acids. V was clipped by 5 bases and J by 11 bases, with 16 bases between them. Germline V gene sequence: CDR1 SGHVT, CDR2 SQSDAQ. The CDR3: CASSRGAGGHVLTF. The CDR3 DNA follows: TGTGCCAGCAGCAGGGGGGCTGGGGGCCACGTCCTGACTTTC. The complete variable domain, with remaining parts taken from reference TRBV7-4 and TRBJ2-6, reads GAGVSQSPRYKVAKRGRDVALRCDSISGHVTLYWYRQTLGQGSEVLTYSQSDAQRDKSGRPSGRFSAERPERSVSTLKIQRTEQGDSAVYLCASSRGAGGHVLTFGAGSRLTVL.

This clonotype was seen a few times. The rearrangement links TRBV2 to TRBJ1-5; 10 nucleotides align to TRBD1. The CDR3 consists of 14 residues. J gave up 9 bases and V 5 bases, and 7 bases lay outside the gene matches. The V gene's germline CDR1 is SNHLY and CDR2 FYNNEI. CDR3 DNA: TGTGCCAGCAGTAAGGGACAGGGGCCTCGGCCCCAGCATTTT. This codes for CASSKGQGPRPQHF. Full variable domain (outside the CDR3, taken from reference TRBV2 and TRBJ1-5): EPEVTQTPSHQVTQMGQEVILRCVPISNHLYFYWYRQILGQKVEFLVSFYNNEISEKSEIFDDQFSVERPDGSNFTLKIRSTKLEDSAMYFCASSKGQGPRPQHFGDGTRLSIL.

The chain links TRBV20-1 to TRBJ1-1; D is perhaps TRBD1 (5 bases). The V end was cut by 2 bases, the J end by 3 bases, with 13 bases between. The CDR3 spans 14 residues. Germline CDR1 is DFQATT and CDR2 is SNEGSKA (reference sequence). CDR3 in DNA: TGCAGTGCTAGAATCGACAGCGATCACACTGAAGCTTTCTTT. It specifies CSARIDSDHTEAFF.

Regarding this clonotype: The CDR3 does not end in the conserved phenylalanine or tryptophan, so this is likely a read error. No DNA is shown, since the ends of the CDR3 on it are uncertain; the CDR3 is the one TCRdb lists. This sequence joins TRBV2 and TRBJ2-7; TRBD1 is taken as the D call from the table, unchecked against the DNA. The germline V gene encodes CDR1 SNHLY and CDR2 FYNNEI. Both ends counted, the CDR3 spans 15 residues. The CDR3 here is CASSGDRKEKLYFCS.

The chain uses TRBV5-1 and TRBJ2-2; 8 positions match TRBD1. The trim removed 4 bases at V and 6 bases at J, leaving 8 bases unmatched. Germline CDR1 and CDR2: SGHRS and YFSETQ. There are 15 residues in the CDR3. The CDR3 reads CASSLEIQGAGELFF. The CDR3 region has the DNA TGCGCCAGCAGCCTGGAGATACAGGGGGCCGGGGAGCTGTTTTTT.

The CDR3, as DNA: TGTGCCAGCAGCGTGGGGAAAGGCTTGAATGAAAAACTGTTTTTT. Its translation is CASSVGKGLNEKLFF. This sequence joins TRBV5-8 and TRBJ1-4; no clear D gene. The CDR3 is 15 amino acids. V was trimmed by 4 bases and J by 5 bases, leaving 15 bases between them. Germline CDR1 is SGHTS and CDR2 is YDEGEE.

The chain employs TRBV7-9 and TRBJ1-1; unclear D gene. V lost 2 bases, J lost 11 bases, and 24 bases lay in between. CDR1 is SEHNR, CDR2 FQNEAQ, per germline (reference sequence). This CDR3 has 16 residues. CDR3 sequence reads: CASSLRPSGSETQAFF. In nucleotides, the CDR3 is TGTGCCAGCAGCTTAAGACCATCGGGGTCAGAGACTCAGGCTTTCTTT.

V usage is TRBV29-1 and J usage is TRBJ1-1; D is uncertain. V was clipped by 7 bases and J by 1 base, with 13 bases between them. The CDR3 consists of 13 residues. Germline values: CDR1 SQVTM, CDR2 ANQGSEA. CDR3 nucleotide sequence: TGCAGCGGTAGCACTCGGAGGAACACTGAAGCTTTCTTT. This gives the protein CSGSTRRNTEAFF.

As regards this clonotype: Germline and junction disagree at one end, which may indicate a read error. CDR3 sequence reads: CASSFRGLFSPPLF. CDR3 bases: TGTGCCAGCAGTTTTCGCGGACTATTTTCCCCCCCCCTCTTT. The chain is built from TRBV7-8 and TRBJ1-6; D is unclear. The CDR3 is 14 amino acids. Germline-derived CDR1 and CDR2 are SGHVS and FQNEAQ.

The V gene is TRBV10-3, the J gene TRBJ2-3; no definite D call. The germline V and J ends were trimmed by 8 bases and 0 bases, with 9 bases remaining between them. This CDR3 is 13 amino acids long. In germline, CDR1 is ENHRY, CDR2 SYGVKD. CDR3 sequence (DNA): TGTGCCATCCAGGCTGTGAGCACAGATACGCAGTATTTT. This translates into CAIQAVSTDTQYF.

This chain joins TRBV5-4 and TRBJ2-3; D call uncertain. V shed 2 bases and J shed 4 bases, with 8 bases lying between them. This CDR3 spans 13 amino acids. CDR1 is SGHNT, CDR2 YYREEE, per germline (reference sequence). Here the CDR3 reads CASSFLNADTQYF. DNA of the CDR3: TGTGCCAGCAGCTTTCTTAACGCAGATACGCAGTATTTT. Full variable domain (missing parts from reference TRBV5-4 and TRBJ2-3): ETGVTQSPTHLIKTRGQQVTLRCSSQSGHNTVSWYQQALGQGPQFIFQYYREEENGRGNFPPRFSGLQFPNYSSELNVNALELDDSALYLCASSFLNADTQYFGPGTRLTVL.

The chain recombines TRBV5-5 with TRBJ1-3, with D uncertain. The germline CDR1 and CDR2 sequences are SGHKS and YYEKEE (reference sequence). There are 14 residues in the CDR3. V shed 4 bases and J shed 2 bases, with 10 bases lying between them. The CDR3 here is CASSPLSTGNTIYF. CDR3 in DNA: TGTGCCAGCAGCCCCCTTTCGACTGGAAACACCATATATTTT. The full variable domain, with the rest looked up from reference TRBV5-5 and TRBJ1-3, is DAGVTQSPTHLIKTRGQQVTLRCSPISGHKSVSWYQQVLGQGPQFIFQYYEKEERGRGNFPDRFSARQFPNYSSELNVNALLLGDSALYLCASSPLSTGNTIYFGEGSWLTVV.

In regard to this clonotype: A read error may produce the germline difference seen at one junction end. This chain uses TRBV25-1 with TRBJ2-7, with D uncertain. The germline V gene has CDR1 MGHDK and CDR2 SYGVNS. CDR3 length: 15 amino acids. The CDR3 sequence is CASNDFEDGGYAHHF. The CDR3 DNA is TGTGCCAGCAATGACTTCGAGGACGGTGGCTACGCGCACCACTTC.

As for this clonotype: An end of the junction does not agree with germline; a read error may underlie this. The chain is built from TRBV7-8 and TRBJ2-3, with D maybe TRBD2 (6 bases). Germline CDR1 reads SGHVS; CDR2 reads FQNEAQ. CDR3 length: 13 residues. The CDR3 DNA sequence: TGTGCCAGCAGCTTGGCGGGAACCAATACGCAGTTTTTT. Protein: CASSLAGTNTQFF. Full variable domain (missing parts from reference TRBV7-8 and TRBJ2-3): GAGVSQSPRYKVAKRGQDVALRCDPISGHVSLFWYQQALGQGPEFLTYFQNEAQLDKSGLPSDRFFAERPEGSVSTLKIQRTQQEDSAVYLCASSLAGTNTQFFGPGTRLTVL.

This clonotype was seen ten or more times. V gene TRBV5-8 combines with J gene TRBJ2-7, with D perhaps TRBD1 (6 bases). V was pared by 2 bases and J by 1 base, with 13 bases between. The CDR3 has 15 amino acids. Germline V gene data show CDR1 as SGHTS and CDR2 as YDEGEE. In DNA form, the CDR3 reads TGTGCCAGCAGCTTTCCCGGACAGATGTCCTACGAGCAGTACTTC. Its translation is CASSFPGQMSYEQYF.